Included here is one TCR beta chain sequence, with context. Per the germline V gene, CDR1 is LNHDA and CDR2 is SQIVND (reference sequence). The V gene lost 4 bases and the J gene lost 4 bases, with 11 bases spanning the gap. The CDR3 consists of 14 residues. The data belong to a study of blood T cell repertoires in COVID-19. Across the study: Acute and convalescent COVID-19 samples came from the United States, Italy and Spain. PBMCs, B-cell-depleted T cells, or T cells provided the cDNA or gDNA that made up the material.

As handled by the study authors: Using reference gene primer amplification, nucleated cell counts were estimated. The data were produced by immunoSEQ multiplex PCR, yet TCRdb's version contains in-frame clones alone and is incomplete. For V, J and clone size, that table is used; D and trimming come from the DNA. This table holds about 80,000 clones, roughly 80% found once. The sequenced sample was peripheral blood. The receptor comes from a woman in her 70s with acute or convalescent COVID-19. The rearrangement uses TRBV19 and TRBJ1-5; tentatively, D is TRBD1 (5 bases). The CDR3 DNA sequence: TGTGCCAGTAGTACTCAGGGTCCTAATCAGCCCCAGCATTTT. Its protein product is CASSTQGPNQPQHF. Full variable domain (missing parts from reference TRBV19 and TRBJ1-5): DGGITQSPKYLFRKEGQNVTLSCEQNLNHDAMYWYRQDPGQGLRLIYYSQIVNDFQKGDIAEGYSVSREKKESFPLTVTSAQKNPTAFYLCASSTQGPNQPQHFGDGTRLSIL.